This TCR beta chain is drawn from a study of CD4 T cells in relation to SARS-CoV-2 and coronaviruses. Looking at the study overall: Crossreactive spike epitopes shared across donors were mapped to their HLA restriction.

Before the COVID-19 pandemic, during about 2010-2018, CD4+ T cells were taken from unexposed donors. The cells were cultured for about ten days before CD4+ T cells were isolated. Profiled with immunoSEQ multiplex PCR; TCRdb holds only in-frame clones, not every one. This table has around 22,000 clones, more than 70% appearing once. This clone was seen only once. Antigen: not known. V shed 4 bases, J shed 5 bases, and the junction held 3 bases outside the gene matches. The CDR3 extends over 13 amino acids. Germline CDR1 is SGHNT and CDR2 is YYREEE (reference sequence). The sequencing sample was made of CD4+ T cells from PBMCs, cultured in vitro. The chain carries TRBV5-4 and TRBJ2-1; 7 bases are a match to TRBD1. The receptor comes from a human donor in good health. For the CDR3, the DNA is TGTGCCAGCAGCCGGGACAGTGACAATGAGCAGTTCTTC. Translated: CASSRDSDNEQFF.